One and the same sample provided the 25 T cell receptor delta chains below, sequenced in a study of γδ T cells in repeated Plasmodium falciparum infection. TCRdb applied CATT to the multiplex PCR reads for clone calling. In the table there are roughly 50,000 delta-chain clones, 1.5% to 2% of which are singletons. Flow sorting of PBMC yielded separate Vgamma9/Vdelta2+ and Vdelta2-negative gammadelta T cell populations for bulk repertoire analysis. Sequenced sample: gamma-delta T cells from blood. The receptors shown here come from a pool of human donors (malaria-infected and uninfected, not separated).

This clone was found a few times. The TCRdb protein comes from a much larger clone and disagrees with this DNA's translation at residue 16, likely due to a read error; the protein given here is derived from the DNA. The V segment is TRDV1, and no J call was made; TRDD3, the table's D call, was not compared with the DNA. From germline, CDR1 is TSWWSYY and CDR2 QGS. The CDR3 consists of 23 residues. CDR3 sequence: CALGERMYRVPTFDLHWGIGLIF. The CDR3 DNA reads as TGTGCTCTTGGGGAAAGGATGTATAGAGTTCCTACGTTTGATCTTCACTGGGGGATAGGTCTCATCTTT.

This clone was observed at least ten times. The mismatch at residue 14 between this DNA's translation and the TCRdb protein of a much larger clone likely reflects a read error; the protein shown is translated from the DNA. This sequence joins TRDV1 and TRDJ1; 7 bases line up with TRDD2. The J gene, left out of TCRdb, was set here by checking the DNA against germline. The CDR3 is 19 amino acids. The V gene's germline CDR1 is TSWWSYY and CDR2 QGS. Germline trimming cut 5 bases from V and 3 bases from J; bases unmatched to any gene: 21. DNA of the CDR3: TGTGCTCTTGGGACCTCTATTCCTACAGTGTGGGAGTACGCCGATAAACTCATCTTT. Its translation is CALGTSIPTVWEYADKLIF.

This clone was recorded at least ten times. TCRdb's protein for this DNA is that of a much larger clone and differs from the translation at residue 12, likely a read error; the protein shown is the DNA translation. The chain is built from TRDV1 and TRDJ1, with D possibly being TRDD2 (7 bases). V lost 2 bases to trimming and J lost 4 bases, with 41 bases between them. Germline lookup yields CDR1 TSWWSYY and CDR2 QGS. This CDR3 contains 24 residues. The CDR3 reads CALGEGFLRILLTWASLRYDKLIF. The CDR3 nucleotides read TGTGCTCTTGGGGAAGGGTTCCTACGGATACTCCTAACCTGGGCTTCTTTACGATACGATAAACTCATCTTT.

This clone was detected ten times or more. V is TRDV1 and J is TRDJ1, with D unresolved. Trimming took off 8 bases at V and 8 bases at J, with 24 bases between the two ends. The CDR3 extends over 15 amino acids. Germline CDR1 TSWWSYY, CDR2 QGS. The CDR3 spells CALRAVLVLYEKLIF. For the CDR3, the DNA is TGTGCTCTTAGGGCCGTACTTGTACTGTATGAGAAACTCATCTTT.

Comment on this clone: The TCRdb protein, from a much larger clone, departs from this DNA's translation at residue 6, likely by read error; the protein shown derives from the DNA. The genes are TRDV1 and TRDJ1, with 8 positions matching TRDD3. Here the J gene came from matching the DNA to germline, since TCRdb omits it. Per the germline V gene, CDR1 is TSWWSYY and CDR2 is QGS. Germline trimming cut 3 bases from V and 0 bases from J; bases unmatched to any gene: 9. This CDR3 has 17 residues. As DNA, the CDR3 is TGTGCTCTTGGGGAGTCTACGGTGGGGGATGACACCGATAAACTCATCTTT. Residues: CALGESTVGDDTDKLIF.

This clone was observed a handful of times. The amino acid sequence in TCRdb belongs to a much larger clone and departs from this DNA's translation at residue 6, likely a sequencing read error; the sequence shown is translated from the DNA. The chain joins TRDV1 to TRDJ1, with D possibly being TRDD2 or TRDD3 (8 bases each). TCRdb does not report a J gene; here it was assigned by matching the DNA to germline references. V was cut by 3 bases and J by 0 bases, with 29 bases left in between. The CDR3 is 21 residues long. CDR1 is TSWWSYY, CDR2 QGS, per germline. The CDR3 reads CALGEFFLRFWGKLYTDKLIF. The CDR3, as DNA: TGTGCTCTTGGGGAGTTCTTCCTACGATTCTGGGGGAAACTGTACACCGATAAACTCATCTTT.

This clone was seen a handful of times. A far bigger clonotype differs at one base, so this is likely a read error. Other DNA sequences within the sample encode an identical CDR3. The chain has TRDV1 and TRDJ1, with a possible D match to TRDD3 (6 bases). Germline assignment: CDR1 TSWWSYY and CDR2 QGS. The CDR3 loop spans 17 amino acids. Trimming left V 2 bases short and J 5 bases short, with 21 bases between. The CDR3 loop is CALGEYSLGYYRDKLIF. CDR3 coding DNA: TGTGCTCTTGGGGAATACAGCCTAGGATACTACCGGGATAAACTCATCTTT.

Comments on this clone: This likely came from a read error, as a far larger clone is one base away. The sample has other DNA sequences that encode this CDR3 too. The V call is TRDV1, the J call TRDJ1; 10 bases are shared with TRDD3. This CDR3 has 21 residues. From germline, CDR1 is TSWWSYY and CDR2 QGS. CDR3 bases: TGTGCTCTTGGGGATACTAGGGGGTACTGGGGGATCACGCGGGATGACGATAAGCTCATCTTT. This codes for CALGDTRGYWGITRDDDKLIF.

This clone has a handful of counts. This probably arose from a read error, given a far larger clone one base away. The same CDR3 arises from other DNA sequences in this sample as well. The chain has TRDV1 and TRDJ1, with 7 bases lining up with TRDD3. Germline V gene lookup returns CDR1 TSWWSYY and CDR2 QGS. This CDR3 spans 13 amino acids. Trimming removed 8 bases from V and 11 bases from J; junction bases left unmatched: 14. The CDR3 DNA reads TGTGCTCTTTTATTCCCTGGGGGCTCAAAGCTCATCTTT. Its protein is CALLFPGGSKLIF.

This clone was recorded many times. Given a much more abundant clone one base away, this may be a read error. The genes are TRDV2 and TRDJ1; no firm D call. Per germline, CDR1 GEAIGNYY and CDR2 EKD. This CDR3 comprises 14 residues. Trimming removed 3 bases from V and 2 bases from J, with 12 bases in between. CDR3 sequence: CACDFPSLTDKLIF. The CDR3 DNA sequence: TGTGCCTGTGACTTCCCCTCTCTGACCGATAAACTCATCTTT.

This clone occurred many times. TCRdb attributes to this sequence the protein of a much larger clone, which differs from the DNA translation at residue 13; a read error is likely, and the protein displayed is translated from the DNA. This chain links TRDV1 with TRDJ1; possibly TRDD3 for D (7 bases). Germline assignment: CDR1 TSWWSYY and CDR2 QGS. Trimming took 1 base from V and 8 from J, leaving 26 bases between them. This CDR3 has 18 residues. Written as DNA, the CDR3 is TGTGCTCTTGGGGAACGAATCCTACCTGGCTGGGGGGGGCGCAAACTCATCTTT. This sequence encodes CALGERILPGWGGRKLIF.

This clone was counted only a few times. It is likely a read error: a sequence one base away is far more abundant. Within the sample, other DNA sequences also encode this same CDR3. V is TRDV2 and J is TRDJ1, with 12 bases aligning to TRDD3. TCRdb records no J gene; here it was assigned by comparing the DNA to germline. This CDR3 is built from 19 residues. Per the germline V gene, CDR1 is GEAIGNYY and CDR2 is EKD. The V and J ends lost 0 bases and 1 base, in that order; junction bases with no gene match: 11. CDR3 in amino acids: CACDTTPVLGDTATDKLIF. CDR3 DNA: TGTGCCTGTGACACCACACCCGTACTGGGGGATACTGCCACCGATAAACTCATCTTT.

In its sample, this clone was seen a few times. TCRdb records a much larger clone's protein for this DNA, with a difference at residue 4 that likely arises from a read error; the protein given is the translation of the DNA. The chain links TRDV1 to TRDJ1, with 8 positions matching TRDD3. The CDR3 contains 17 residues. V was pared by 7 bases and J by 0 bases, with 13 bases of the junction left unmatched. CDR1 and CDR2 (germline): TSWWSYY, QGS. CDR3: CALVEPTVGDDTDKLIF. CDR3 in DNA: TGTGCTCTTGTGGAGCCTACGGTGGGGGATGACACCGATAAACTCATCTTT.

This clone was detected only a few times. A read error is likely here: a far larger clone is one base away. Other nucleotide sequences from this sample produce the same CDR3. This chain links TRDV1 with TRDJ4; TRDD3 agrees at 9 bases. Germline-derived CDR1 and CDR2 are TSWWSYY and QGS. The CDR3 has 19 amino acids. CDR3 sequence: CALGVSFPPRTGGDRPLIF. The CDR3 DNA reads TGTGCTCTTGGGGTGAGCTTCCCACCCCGTACTGGGGGAGACAGACCTCTGATCTTT.

About this clone: It is likely a read error: a sequence one base away is far more abundant. The same CDR3 can be traced to other DNA sequences in this sample. This chain joins TRDV1 and TRDJ1; D possibly corresponds to TRDD3 (5 bases). Since TCRdb gives no J gene, matching the DNA to germline was used here to assign it. Trimming left V 6 bases short and J 0 bases short, with 26 bases between. Per the germline V gene, CDR1 is TSWWSYY and CDR2 is QGS. This CDR3 comprises 19 residues. CDR3 sequence reads: CALGGLSRSGALYTDKLIF. CDR3 DNA sequence: TGTGCTCTTGGAGGACTCTCGAGGTCGGGGGCCCTGTACACCGATAAACTCATCTTT.

This clone turned up a few times. The protein held in TCRdb is that of a much larger clone and does not match this DNA's translation at residue 11, likely because of a read error; the protein shown is translated from the DNA. V is TRDV2 and J is TRDJ1, with 12 bases fitting TRDD3. The germline V gene encodes CDR1 GEAIGNYY and CDR2 EKD. CDR3 length: 17 amino acids. Trimming cost V 3 bases and J 0 bases; bases outside gene matches: 7. The CDR3 DNA is TGTGCCTGTGACCTACGTACTGGGGGATACCACACCGATAAACTCATCTTT. Protein product: CACDLRTGGYHTDKLIF.

This clone was counted at least ten times. TCRdb assigns this DNA the protein of a much larger clone, which departs from its translation at residue 10; this likely reflects a read error, and the protein shown comes from translating the DNA. The CDR3 sequence: CACDTLTGGFPDKLIF. CDR3 DNA sequence: TGTGCCTGTGACACCCTTACTGGGGGATTCCCCGATAAACTCATCTTT. The chain employs TRDV2 and TRDJ1; 10 bases map to TRDD3. TCRdb offers no J gene call, so here the DNA was matched to germline to obtain one. Germline V gives CDR1 GEAIGNYY, CDR2 EKD. V dropped 0 bases and J dropped 3; count of bases not matched to a gene: 6. The CDR3 has 16 amino acids.

This clone was recorded a few times. This likely came from a read error, as a far larger clone is one base away. This CDR3 is also generated by other DNA sequences in the sample. The CDR3 region is CALGDLTGGPAPDKLIF. The CDR3, as DNA: TGTGCTCTTGGGGATCTCACAGGGGGTCCTGCACCCGATAAACTCATCTTT. The V call is TRDV1, the J call TRDJ1; possible D gene TRDD3, 5 bases. In the absence of a J gene in TCRdb, the DNA was matched to germline to assign it here. CDR1 is TSWWSYY, CDR2 QGS, per germline. Trimming pared 3 bases from V and 3 bases from J, leaving 20 bases between. This CDR3 has 17 amino acids.

Turning to this clone: A read error is the likely source, as a far larger clone sits one nucleotide away. Other DNA sequences in the same sample also yield this CDR3. J is TRDJ1 and V is TRDV1, with D perhaps TRDD3 (6 bases). This CDR3 has 14 amino acids. From germline, CDR1 is TSWWSYY and CDR2 QGS. CDR3 sequence (DNA): TGTGCCCTTGGGGATCTCTACTTCCGCCTAAAACTCATCTTT. Translating it yields CALGDLYFRLKLIF.

A remark on this clone: The protein given by TCRdb reflects a much larger clone and differs at residue 12 from this DNA's translation, likely from a read error; the protein shown is the DNA's translation. V is TRDV1 and J is TRDJ3, with a tentative D call TRDD3 (5 bases). In the absence of a J gene in TCRdb, the DNA was matched to germline to assign it here. CDR1 and CDR2 from the germline V gene are TSWWSYY and QGS. This CDR3 has 17 residues. CDR3 sequence (DNA): TGTGCTCTTGGGGTAAACCACAGGCCCTGGGACCCCCGACAGATGTTTTTC. It yields the protein CALGVNHRPWDPRQMFF.

This clone has just a few counts. TCRdb attributes to this sequence the protein of a much larger clone, which differs from the DNA translation at residue 5; a read error is likely, and the protein displayed is translated from the DNA. CDR3 amino acids: CALGVAFGWWGIRGTDKLIF. In DNA, the CDR3 is TGTGCTCTTGGGGTCGCCTTCGGCTGGTGGGGGATACGGGGGACCGATAAACTCATCTTT. This chain joins TRDV1 and TRDJ1; 11 nucleotides match TRDD3. TCRdb supplies no J gene; here it was assigned by aligning the nucleotide sequence to germline. The CDR3 sequence is 20 residues long. CDR1 and CDR2 (germline): TSWWSYY, QGS. The junction had 18 bases not matched to a gene; V was cut back by 4 bases and J by 2 bases.

A few counts support this clone. TCRdb's protein, taken from a much larger clone, differs from this DNA's translation at residue 13, likely owing to a read error; the protein displayed comes from the DNA. The chain links TRDV1 to TRDJ1, with 9 positions matching TRDD3. Here the J gene came from matching the DNA to germline, since TCRdb omits it. CDR1 is TSWWSYY and CDR2 is QGS in the germline V gene. The ends lost 1 base at V and 10 bases at J; junction bases unmatched: 13. The CDR3 length is 16 residues. The CDR3 spells CALGEPVRRGIPRLIF. CDR3 sequence (DNA): TGTGCTCTTGGGGAACCGGTCCGAAGGGGGATACCCAGACTCATCTTT.

In its sample, this clone was seen a few times. A read error is likely here: a far larger clone is one base away. Other DNA sequences in this specimen translate into the identical CDR3. The gene calls are TRDV2 and TRDJ1; 9 bases are shared with TRDD3. No J segment appears in TCRdb, so it was assigned here by matching the sequence to germline. V dropped 3 bases and J dropped 3; count of bases not matched to a gene: 13. This CDR3 spans 17 amino acids. The V gene's germline CDR1 is GEAIGNYY and CDR2 EKD. The DNA of the CDR3 is TGTGCCTGTGACCCTTCACGCACGGGGGGATACCCCGATAAACTCATCTTT. As protein: CACDPSRTGGYPDKLIF.

This clone was seen more than once but under ten times. Only one base separates this from a far larger clonotype, so it likely reflects a read error. Different DNA sequences within this sample yield the same CDR3. The genes are TRDV2 and TRDJ1, with 10 bases that match TRDD3. Because TCRdb records no J gene, it was assigned here through a match of the DNA to germline. Per the germline V gene, CDR1 is GEAIGNYY and CDR2 is EKD. This CDR3 spans 21 amino acids. CDR3 sequence: CACDTGFFTGGFAEDTDKLIF. DNA for the CDR3: TGTGCCTGTGACACCGGCTTCTTTACTGGGGGATTCGCTGAGGACACCGACAAACTCATCTTT.

Remarks on this clone: A far larger clone is one base from this, pointing to a likely read error. In the same sample, other DNA sequences code for this CDR3. The CDR3 sequence is CALGKISGGWRYTDKLIF. As DNA, the CDR3 is TGTGCTCTTGGGAAAATAAGTGGGGGGTGGCGATACACCGATAAACTCATCTTT. The gene calls are TRDV1 and TRDJ1; a weak D match, TRDD3 (6 bases). Trimming cost V 5 bases and J 0 bases, with 22 bases left between them. Germline CDR1 reads TSWWSYY; CDR2 reads QGS. This CDR3 is built from 18 residues.